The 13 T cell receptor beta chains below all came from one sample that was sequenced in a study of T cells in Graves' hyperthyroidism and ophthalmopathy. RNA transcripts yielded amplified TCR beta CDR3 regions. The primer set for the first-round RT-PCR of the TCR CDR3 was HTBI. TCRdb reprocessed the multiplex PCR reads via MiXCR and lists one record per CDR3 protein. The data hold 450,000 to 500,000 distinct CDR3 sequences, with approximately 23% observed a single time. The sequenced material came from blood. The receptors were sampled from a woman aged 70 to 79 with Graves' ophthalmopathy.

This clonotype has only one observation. CDR3 loop: CATSDTRRSYGYTF. The CDR3 DNA follows: TGTGCCACCAGTGATACCAGGAGAAGTTATGGCTACACCTTC. The V call is TRBV24-1, the J call TRBJ1-2; D is ambiguous. Germline loops: CDR1 KGHDR, CDR2 SFDVKD. This CDR3 comprises 14 residues. The V end lost 3 bases, the J end lost 5 bases, and 12 bases lay between the germline ends.

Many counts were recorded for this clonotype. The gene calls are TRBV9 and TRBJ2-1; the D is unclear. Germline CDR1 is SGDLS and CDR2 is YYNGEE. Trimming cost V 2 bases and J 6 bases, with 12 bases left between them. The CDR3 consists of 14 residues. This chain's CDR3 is CASSVSLGSNEQFF. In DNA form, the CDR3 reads TGTGCCAGCAGCGTCAGTCTAGGCTCCAATGAGCAGTTCTTC.

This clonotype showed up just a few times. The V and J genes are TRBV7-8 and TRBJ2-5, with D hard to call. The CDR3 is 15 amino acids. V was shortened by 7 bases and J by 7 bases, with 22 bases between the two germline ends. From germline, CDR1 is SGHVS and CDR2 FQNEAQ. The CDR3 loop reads CASTLIPWLRWTQYF. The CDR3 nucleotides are TGTGCCAGCACCCTCATCCCATGGCTCCGGTGGACCCAGTACTTC.

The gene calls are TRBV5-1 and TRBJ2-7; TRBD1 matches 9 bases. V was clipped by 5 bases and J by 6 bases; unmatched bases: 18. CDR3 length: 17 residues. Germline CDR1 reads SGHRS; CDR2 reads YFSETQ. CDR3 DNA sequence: TGCGCCAGCAGAACTACGGACGGGACAGGGAGGGGCGGCGAGCAGTACTTC. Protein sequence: CASRTTDGTGRGGEQYF.

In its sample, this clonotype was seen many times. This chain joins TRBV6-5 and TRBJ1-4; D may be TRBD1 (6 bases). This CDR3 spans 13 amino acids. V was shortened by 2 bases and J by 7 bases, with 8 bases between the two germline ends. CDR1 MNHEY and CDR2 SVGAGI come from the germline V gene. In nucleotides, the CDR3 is TGTGCCAGCAGTTACAGGGGGAGTGAAAAACTGTTTTTT. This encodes CASSYRGSEKLFF.

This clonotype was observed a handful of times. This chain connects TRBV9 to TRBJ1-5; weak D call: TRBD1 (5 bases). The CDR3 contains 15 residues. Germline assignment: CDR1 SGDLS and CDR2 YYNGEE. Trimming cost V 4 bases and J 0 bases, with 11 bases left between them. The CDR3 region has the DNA TGTGCCAGCAGCCCGAGGACACTTAGCAATCAGCCCCAGCATTTT. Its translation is CASSPRTLSNQPQHF.

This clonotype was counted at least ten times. Here the CDR3 reads CSARGGSGRTEAFF. In DNA, the CDR3 is TGCAGTGCTAGAGGAGGGTCAGGGCGGACTGAAGCTTTCTTT. The genes are TRBV20-1 and TRBJ1-1; perhaps TRBD1 as D (5 bases). Germline V gives CDR1 DFQATT, CDR2 SNEGSKA (reference sequence). The CDR3 is made up of 14 amino acids. The V gene lost 1 base and the J gene lost 5 bases, with 14 bases spanning the gap.

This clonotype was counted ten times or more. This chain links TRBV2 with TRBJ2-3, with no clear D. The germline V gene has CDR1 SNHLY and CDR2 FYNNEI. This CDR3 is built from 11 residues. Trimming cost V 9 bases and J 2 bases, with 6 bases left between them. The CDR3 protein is CASLVTDTQYF. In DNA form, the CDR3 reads TGTGCCAGTCTAGTCACAGATACGCAGTATTTT.

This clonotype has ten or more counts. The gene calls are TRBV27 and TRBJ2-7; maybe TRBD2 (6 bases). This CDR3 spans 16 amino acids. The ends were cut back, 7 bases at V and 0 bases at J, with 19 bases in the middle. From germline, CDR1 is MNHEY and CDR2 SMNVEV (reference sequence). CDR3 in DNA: TGTGCCAGCACTAAACAAGGCGGGACCCGCTCCTACGAGCAGTACTTC. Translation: CASTKQGGTRSYEQYF.

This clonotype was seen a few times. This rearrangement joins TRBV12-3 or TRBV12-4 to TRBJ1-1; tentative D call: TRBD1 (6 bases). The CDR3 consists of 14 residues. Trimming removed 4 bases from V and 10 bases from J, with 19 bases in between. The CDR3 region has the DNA TGTGCCAGCAGTTCAGGGGTGGGCCCCACTACAGCTTTCTTT. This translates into CASSSGVGPTTAFF.

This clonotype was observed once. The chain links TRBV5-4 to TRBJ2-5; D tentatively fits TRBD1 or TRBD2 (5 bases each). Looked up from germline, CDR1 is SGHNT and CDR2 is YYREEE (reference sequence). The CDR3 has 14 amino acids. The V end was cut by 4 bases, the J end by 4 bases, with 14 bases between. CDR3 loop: CASSAQEEGETQYF. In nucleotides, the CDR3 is TGTGCCAGCAGCGCACAGGAGGAAGGAGAGACCCAGTACTTC.

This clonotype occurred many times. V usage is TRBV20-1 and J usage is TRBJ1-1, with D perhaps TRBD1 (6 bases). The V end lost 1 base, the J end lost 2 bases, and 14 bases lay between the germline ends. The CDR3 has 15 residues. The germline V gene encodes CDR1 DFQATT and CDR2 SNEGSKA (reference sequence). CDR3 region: CSARAPQGFNTEAFF. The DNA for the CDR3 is TGCAGTGCTAGAGCCCCACAGGGATTCAACACTGAAGCTTTCTTT.

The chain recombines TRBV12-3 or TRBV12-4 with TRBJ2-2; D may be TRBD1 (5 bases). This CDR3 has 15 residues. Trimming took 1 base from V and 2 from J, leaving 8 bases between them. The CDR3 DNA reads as TGTGCCAGCAGTTTAGAGGGGCGCAACACCGGGGAGCTGTTTTTT. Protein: CASSLEGRNTGELFF.